This T cell receptor beta chain was profiled in a study of blood T cell repertoires in COVID-19. Produced via immunoSEQ multiplex PCR; TCRdb's table is partial and in-frame only. The sample lists roughly 300,000 clones; 92% were seen once. This clone showed up just once. Germline CDR1 is MDHEN and CDR2 is SYDVKM. The V and J ends lost 7 bases and 7 bases respectively, with 13 bases between them. This CDR3 region has 13 residues. The sample was PBMCs or T cells enriched from blood (not recorded which). The rearrangement joins TRBV28 to TRBJ1-4, with D possibly being TRBD1 (5 bases). This receptor was taken from a woman aged 25 to 45 who had recovered from COVID-19. The CDR3 DNA follows: TGTGCCAGCAAATGGGGGGGAGGTGAAAAACTGTTTTTT. It translates to CASKWGGGEKLFF.